The clone carrying this T cell receptor (beta chain) appeared many times. Its antigen is unknown. The data originate from a study of identical twins. Study results and limitations: The more abundant beta clonotypes in cord blood had fewer insertions, and memory repertoires did not show this.

V was cut by 9 bases and J by 2 bases, with 11 bases left in between. The CDR3 loop spans 12 amino acids. TCRdb itself ran the 5' RACE reads through MiXCR, one entry per CDR3 protein. Of roughly 280,000 distinct CDR3 sequences listed, just under 9.5% are singletons. The same specimen was also included in a second study, on yellow fever vaccine responses in identical twins.

The sequenced sample was CD8+ T cells sorted from blood. The origin of this receptor is a woman aged 18 to 35 in good health. This rearrangement joins TRBV12-3 or TRBV12-4 to TRBJ2-7; D is tentatively TRBD1 or TRBD2 (5 bases each). This chain's CDR3 is CASEGSAYEQYF. The DNA for the CDR3 is TGTGCCAGTGAGGGGTCAGCCTACGAGCAGTACTTC.